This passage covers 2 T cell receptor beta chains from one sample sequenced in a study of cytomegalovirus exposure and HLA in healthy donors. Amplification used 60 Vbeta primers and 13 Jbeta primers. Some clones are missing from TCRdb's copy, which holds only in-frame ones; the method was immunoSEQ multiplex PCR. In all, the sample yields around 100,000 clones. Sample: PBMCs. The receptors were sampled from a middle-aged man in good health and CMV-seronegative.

CDR3 nucleotide sequence: TGTGCCAGCAGCTTCGGTATCGGCTACGAGCAGTACTTC. Its protein product is CASSFGIGYEQYF. This rearrangement joins TRBV7-2 to TRBJ2-7; D gene uncertain. CDR3 size: 13 residues. V was cut by 3 bases and J by 3 bases, with 9 bases left in between. Germline CDR1 reads SGHTA; CDR2 reads FQGNSA.

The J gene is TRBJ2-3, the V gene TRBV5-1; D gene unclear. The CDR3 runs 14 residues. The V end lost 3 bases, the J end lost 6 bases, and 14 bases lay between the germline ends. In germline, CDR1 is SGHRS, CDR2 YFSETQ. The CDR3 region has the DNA TGCGCCAGCAGCTCAGAAATCTGGGCGGATACGCAGTATTTT. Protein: CASSSEIWADTQYF. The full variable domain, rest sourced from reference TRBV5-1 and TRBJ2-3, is KAGVTQTPRYLIKTRGQQVTLSCSPISGHRSVSWYQQTPGQGLQFLFEYFSETQRNKGNFPGRFSGRQFSNSRSEMNVSTLELGDSALYLCASSSEIWADTQYFGPGTRLTVL.